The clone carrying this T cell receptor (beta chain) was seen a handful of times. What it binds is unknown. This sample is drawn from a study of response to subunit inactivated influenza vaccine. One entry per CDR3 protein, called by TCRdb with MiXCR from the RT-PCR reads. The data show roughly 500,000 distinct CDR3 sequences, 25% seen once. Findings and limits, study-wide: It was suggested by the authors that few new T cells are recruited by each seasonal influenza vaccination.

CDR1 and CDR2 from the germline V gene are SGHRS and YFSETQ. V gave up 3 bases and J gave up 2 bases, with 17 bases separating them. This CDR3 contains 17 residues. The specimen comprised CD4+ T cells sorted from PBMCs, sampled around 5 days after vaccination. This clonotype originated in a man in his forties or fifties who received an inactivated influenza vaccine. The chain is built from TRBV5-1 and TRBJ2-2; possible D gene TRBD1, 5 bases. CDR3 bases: TGCGCCAGCAGCTATTTACCACATCAGGGAAACACCGGGGAGCTGTTTTTT. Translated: CASSYLPHQGNTGELFF. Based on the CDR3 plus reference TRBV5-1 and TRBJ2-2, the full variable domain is KAGVTQTPRYLIKTRGQQVTLSCSPISGHRSVSWYQQTPGQGLQFLFEYFSETQRNKGNFPGRFSGRQFSNSRSEMNVSTLELGDSALYLCASSYLPHQGNTGELFFGEGSRLTVL.